Following are 20 T cell receptor beta chains from one sample sequenced in a study of cytomegalovirus exposure and HLA in healthy donors. It was with 60 Vbeta and 13 Jbeta primers that the PCR ran. TCRdb's table, derived via immunoSEQ multiplex PCR, lists solely in-frame clones and lacks some. There are approximately 150,000 clones in the sample; roughly 84% occur only once, and around 0.98% lies in the top ten. Input material: PBMCs. The receptors stem from a man in his thirties or forties in good health and CMV-seronegative.

The CDR3 nucleotides are TGTGCTCTCAGGTCGGGGGTGGGCACAGATACGCAGTATTTT. Translated: CALRSGVGTDTQYF. V gene TRBV7-9 combines with J gene TRBJ2-3; tentative D call: TRBD2 (6 bases). This CDR3 contains 14 residues. Germline assignment: CDR1 SEHNR and CDR2 FQNEAQ (reference sequence).

The chain carries TRBV9 and TRBJ2-3, with D unclear. V was shortened by 3 bases and J by 2 bases, with 4 bases between the two germline ends. This CDR3 is built from 12 residues. The germline V gene encodes CDR1 SGDLS and CDR2 YYNGEE. The CDR3 protein is CASSANTDTQYF. The CDR3 DNA reads as TGTGCCAGCAGCGCAAACACAGATACGCAGTATTTT. Variable domain in full (rest from reference TRBV9 and TRBJ2-3): DSGVTQTPKHLITATGQRVTLRCSPRSGDLSVYWYQQSLDQGLQFLIQYYNGEERAKGNILERFSAQQFPDLHSELNLSSLELGDSALYFCASSANTDTQYFGPGTRLTVL.

The rearrangement uses TRBV4-3 and TRBJ1-2; TRBD1 aligns across 8 bases. Trimming removed 5 bases from V and 6 bases from J; junction bases left unmatched: 5. CDR3 size: 13 residues. CDR1 and CDR2 from the germline V gene are LGHNA and YSLEER. In nucleotides, the CDR3 is TGCGCCAGCAGCTACTTACAGGGGGATGGCTACACCTTC. Amino acids: CASSYLQGDGYTF.

The chain has TRBV7-9 and TRBJ2-7; 9 bases are a match to TRBD1. This CDR3 spans 14 amino acids. Germline V gene sequence: CDR1 SEHNR, CDR2 FQNEAQ (reference sequence). V lost 3 bases, J lost 10 bases, and 10 bases stayed unmatched. The CDR3: CASSFRDREIAQYF. The CDR3 DNA sequence: TGTGCCAGCAGCTTCCGGGACAGGGAAATTGCTCAGTACTTC.

The rearrangement links TRBV5-1 to TRBJ1-1; TRBD1 matches at 7 bases. With V trimmed by 1 base and J by 4 bases, 10 bases remained unmatched. Germline V lookup: CDR1 SGHRS, CDR2 YFSETQ. This CDR3 has 16 amino acids. The CDR3 loop reads CASSLLPGGGLTEAFF. The CDR3, as DNA: TGCGCCAGCAGCTTGCTACCAGGGGGAGGACTCACTGAAGCTTTCTTT.

The chain is built from TRBV18 and TRBJ2-6; a possible D gene is TRBD1 (6 bases). The germline V gene has CDR1 KGHSH and CDR2 LQKENI. Trimming stripped 3 bases from V and 3 bases from J, with 15 bases between. This CDR3 spans 17 amino acids. CDR3 coding DNA: TGTGCCAGCTCACCGGGACAAGCCTTGGGTGGGGCCAACGTCCTGACTTTC. It translates to CASSPGQALGGANVLTF.

This clone showed up just once. The V call is TRBV9, the J call TRBJ1-2, with 10 bases identical to TRBD1. Germline V CDR1 and CDR2: SGDLS, YYNGEE. CDR3 length: 17 amino acids. Trimming took 2 bases from V and 4 from J; bases not matched to a gene: 11. This CDR3 is CASSVQQTGGRSYGYTF. The DNA of the CDR3 is TGTGCCAGCAGCGTCCAACAGACAGGGGGCCGTTCCTATGGCTACACCTTC. Together with reference TRBV9 and TRBJ1-2, the CDR3 gives the full variable domain: DSGVTQTPKHLITATGQRVTLRCSPRSGDLSVYWYQQSLDQGLQFLIQYYNGEERAKGNILERFSAQQFPDLHSELNLSSLELGDSALYFCASSVQQTGGRSYGYTFGSGTRLTVV.

The rearrangement links TRBV30 to TRBJ2-5; 11 bases match TRBD1. This CDR3 has 16 amino acids. Trimming cost V 3 bases and J 4 bases; bases outside gene matches: 10. Per germline, CDR1 GTSNPN and CDR2 SVGIG (reference sequence). The CDR3 reads CAWSPSGTGGPETQYF. CDR3 bases: TGTGCCTGGAGCCCTTCCGGGACAGGGGGGCCAGAGACCCAGTACTTC. The full variable domain, its missing parts supplied by reference TRBV30 and TRBJ2-5, is SQTIHQWPATLVQPVGSPLSLECTVEGTSNPNLYWYRQAAGRGLQLLFYSVGIGQISSEVPQNLSASRPQDRQFILSSKKLLLSDSGFYLCAWSPSGTGGPETQYFGPGTRLLVL.

V usage is TRBV7-3 and J usage is TRBJ2-2; the match to TRBD2 covers 11 bases. This CDR3 comprises 16 residues. Germline CDR1 is SGHTA and CDR2 is FQGTGA. V trimming: 5 bases; J trimming: 1 base; junction bases outside the gene matches: 3. CDR3 nucleotides: TGTGCCAGCAGCCTACTAGCGGGAGAGAACACCGGGGAGCTGTTTTTT. Its protein product is CASSLLAGENTGELFF.

The rearrangement uses TRBV5-4 and TRBJ1-5, with 10 bases aligning to TRBD1. Per germline, CDR1 SGHNT and CDR2 YYREEE (reference sequence). V gave up 0 bases and J gave up 5 bases; unmatched junction bases: 5. The CDR3 contains 16 residues. CDR3 coding DNA: TGTGCCAGCAGCTTGGCCGGGGGGACAGGGGATCAGCCCCAGCATTTT. This codes for CASSLAGGTGDQPQHF.

The table lists this clone with a few counts. The genes are TRBV6-4 and TRBJ1-5, with TRBD1 matching 9 bases. The germline gives CDR1 MRHNA, CDR2 SNTAGT. V shed 5 bases and J 2 bases; nucleotides not matched to a gene: 4. The CDR3 consists of 15 residues. The DNA of the CDR3 is TGTGCCAGCAGTAAGACAGGGGGAGGCAATCAGCCCCAGCATTTT. It is translated as CASSKTGGGNQPQHF.

This chain uses TRBV6-5 with TRBJ1-2; D call uncertain. The CDR3 spans 14 residues. V was shortened by 7 bases and J by 8 bases, with 20 bases between the two germline ends. Germline lookup yields CDR1 MNHEY and CDR2 SVGAGI. As DNA, the CDR3 is TGTGCCAGCACTCCAAGCTACTACCCCTCGGGCTACACCTTC. Amino acids: CASTPSYYPSGYTF.

This rearrangement joins TRBV2 to TRBJ1-4, with D tentatively TRBD1 (6 bases). Germline values: CDR1 SNHLY, CDR2 FYNNEI. The CDR3 consists of 16 residues. V was clipped by 1 base and J by 2 bases, with 11 bases between them. CDR3 sequence reads: CASSEEGGPTNEKLFF. The DNA of the CDR3 is TGTGCCAGCAGTGAAGAGGGGGGGCCCACTAATGAAAAACTGTTTTTT.

This clone appeared a single time. J is TRBJ1-2 and V is TRBV7-2; 7 bases line up with TRBD1. The trim removed 5 bases at V and 1 base at J, leaving 7 bases unmatched. Germline V gene lookup returns CDR1 SGHTA and CDR2 FQGNSA. This CDR3 is built from 15 residues. The CDR3 is CASSPRQGGNYGYTF. The CDR3 DNA reads as TGTGCCAGCAGCCCCCGGCAGGGGGGTAACTATGGCTACACCTTC.

The chain is built from TRBV18 and TRBJ1-4; 8 nucleotides agree with TRBD1. The CDR3 is 13 amino acids. V gave up 6 bases and J gave up 7 bases; unmatched junction bases: 4. Germline V gene lookup returns CDR1 KGHSH and CDR2 LQKENI. The CDR3 DNA reads as TGTGCCAGCTCGGACAGGGTTGGTGAAAAACTGTTTTTT. This codes for CASSDRVGEKLFF.

The chain links TRBV9 to TRBJ2-6; tentative D call: TRBD2 (7 bases). This CDR3 is 20 amino acids long. Germline-derived CDR1 and CDR2 are SGDLS and YYNGEE. Trimming removed 4 bases from V and 2 bases from J, with 25 bases in between. The CDR3 DNA reads as TGTGCCAGCAGCTCCCGGGAGGACAGACGAGGTCGCGCTGGGGCCAACGTCCTGACTTTC. Its protein product is CASSSREDRRGRAGANVLTF.

The J gene is TRBJ1-1, the V gene TRBV5-1, with D unclear. V shed 4 bases and J shed 3 bases, with 10 bases lying between them. Germline assignment: CDR1 SGHRS and CDR2 YFSETQ. The CDR3 is 13 residues long. CDR3 in amino acids: CASSNREHTEAFF. In nucleotides, the CDR3 is TGCGCCAGCAGCAACCGGGAGCACACTGAAGCTTTCTTT.

The CDR3 region has the DNA TGTGCCAGCAGGCGTAGCGCCACCGGGGAGCTGTTTTTT. It yields the protein CASRRSATGELFF. The chain has TRBV7-6 and TRBJ2-2; D is possibly TRBD2 (5 bases). The CDR3 spans 13 residues. Trimming shortened V by 6 bases and J by 4 bases, and 9 bases separated the two germline ends. Germline loops: CDR1 SGHVS, CDR2 FNYEAQ. Full variable domain (outside the CDR3, taken from reference TRBV7-6 and TRBJ2-2): GAGVSQSPRYKVTKRGQDVALRCDPISGHVSLYWYRQALGQGPEFLTYFNYEAQQDKSGLPNDRFSAERPEGSISTLTIQRTEQRDSAMYRCASRRSATGELFFGEGSRLTVL.

The chain joins TRBV6-6 to TRBJ1-4; 7 nucleotides align to TRBD1. CDR3 size: 16 residues. The germline CDR1 and CDR2 sequences are MNHNY and SVGAGI (reference sequence). Losses at the gene ends were 5 bases for V and 8 bases for J; bases not matched to a gene: 14. The CDR3 here is CASSAQREGAEEKLFF. CDR3 nucleotides: TGTGCCAGCAGTGCCCAACGGGAGGGGGCGGAAGAAAAACTGTTTTTT.

V gene TRBV5-1 combines with J gene TRBJ2-1, with 9 bases lining up with TRBD2. V shed 4 bases and J 2 bases; nucleotides not matched to a gene: 4. This CDR3 region has 15 residues. Germline CDR1 and CDR2: SGHRS and YFSETQ. In DNA form, the CDR3 reads TGCGCCAGCAGCCCCGGGACTAGCCCCTACAATGAGCAGTTCTTC. It encodes CASSPGTSPYNEQFF.